A single sample is the source of the 28 T cell receptor beta chains below, sequenced in a study of patients and donors after allogeneic stem cell transplantation. TCRdb used MiXCR to reprocess the RT-PCR reads, holding one entry per CDR3 protein. The sample includes about a million distinct CDR3 sequences, around 17% of them seen just once. Sequencing used blood, either unsorted or a sorted T cell fraction (not recorded which). Every receptor here comes from a human donor who was either an allogeneic HSCT recipient or a stem cell or donor lymphocyte infusion donor (not recorded which). It is not recorded whose cells these are; they may come from a transplant donor.

V is TRBV12-3 or TRBV12-4 and J is TRBJ1-4, with D possibly matching TRBD1 (6 bases). This CDR3 is built from 19 residues. V dropped 3 bases and J dropped 7 bases, with 27 bases sitting between them. The CDR3 DNA follows: TGTGCCAGCAGTTTTCGGGGGCGGGGGATGAAGGGCCACGGTGAAAAACTGTTTTTT. It translates to CASSFRGRGMKGHGEKLFF.

This clonotype occurred a few times. The genes are TRBV27 and TRBJ2-5, with TRBD2 matching over 7 bases. This CDR3 has 15 residues. Trimming removed 5 bases from V and 5 bases from J; junction bases left unmatched: 11. CDR1 and CDR2 (germline): MNHEY, SMNVEV (reference sequence). The CDR3 DNA reads as TGTGCCAGCAGTCCCACTAGCGTGGGGGGGGAGACCCAGTACTTC. Its translation: CASSPTSVGGETQYF.

CDR3 sequence: CASTPGQGRAEAFF. The CDR3 DNA follows: TGTGCCAGCACCCCGGGACAGGGTCGGGCTGAAGCTTTCTTT. V gene TRBV12-3 or TRBV12-4 combines with J gene TRBJ1-1, with 9 bases that match TRBD1. The ends lost 7 bases at V and 6 bases at J; junction bases unmatched: 9. The CDR3 spans 14 residues.

The chain joins TRBV12-3 or TRBV12-4 to TRBJ2-7, with D possibly TRBD1 on 6 matching bases. The CDR3 spans 12 residues. The germline V and J ends were trimmed by 10 bases and 6 bases, with 16 bases remaining between them. Here the CDR3 DNA reads TGTGCCACCCGTATGGGGGCATCCGAGCAGTACTTC. Its translation is CATRMGASEQYF.

The rearrangement uses TRBV7-2 and TRBJ1-2; 10 bases are a match to TRBD1. Trimming cost V 5 bases and J 6 bases; bases outside gene matches: 12. The germline V gene encodes CDR1 SGHTA and CDR2 FQGNSA. This CDR3 is built from 16 residues. CDR3 nucleotides: TGTGCCAGCAGCGAAAGACAGGGGGCACCTACCAATGGCTACACCTTC. It codes for CASSERQGAPTNGYTF.

The chain employs TRBV20-1 and TRBJ1-1, with D possibly TRBD1 on 6 matching bases. With 0 bases removed from V and 1 base from J, the gap between germline ends came to 21 bases. CDR1 and CDR2 (germline): DFQATT, SNEGSKA (reference sequence). The CDR3 runs to 18 residues. The CDR3 reads CSARDLWGGGGANTEAFF. Here the CDR3 DNA reads TGCAGTGCTAGAGATCTATGGGGTGGTGGGGGGGCGAACACTGAAGCTTTCTTT.

In its sample, this clonotype was seen a few times. V usage is TRBV5-1 and J usage is TRBJ2-6; possibly TRBD1 for D (6 bases). Germline-derived CDR1 and CDR2 are SGHRS and YFSETQ. Trimming removed 4 bases at V and 3 bases at J, with 23 bases between. The CDR3 covers 19 residues. The CDR3 loop is CASSRNFGTQFFGANVLTF. In DNA, the CDR3 is TGCGCCAGCAGCCGGAACTTCGGGACACAATTCTTTGGGGCCAACGTCCTGACTTTC.

V usage is TRBV25-1 and J usage is TRBJ2-1; 7 nucleotides match TRBD2. This CDR3 has 13 residues. CDR1 is MGHDK and CDR2 is SYGVNS in the germline V gene. V trimming: 4 bases; J trimming: 6 bases; junction bases outside the gene matches: 3. CDR3 in DNA: TGTGCCAGCAGTGGCTGGGGGGGCAATGAGCAGTTCTTC. This codes for CASSGWGGNEQFF.

This chain joins TRBV12-3 or TRBV12-4 and TRBJ2-1; 8 bases align to TRBD2. V gave up 3 bases and J gave up 8 bases; unmatched junction bases: 9. The CDR3 is 15 amino acids. The CDR3 loop is CASSFGRGAIYEQFF. Written as DNA, the CDR3 is TGTGCCAGCAGTTTTGGGCGGGGGGCGATCTATGAGCAGTTCTTC.

V gene TRBV15 combines with J gene TRBJ1-1; D may be TRBD1 (6 bases). The CDR3 sequence is 17 residues long. The V and J ends lost 1 base and 4 bases respectively, with 19 bases between them. Germline CDR1 and CDR2: LNHNV and YYDKDF (reference sequence). The DNA for the CDR3 is TGTGCCACCAGCAGAGGTCGGGGGGGGGCGCAGGTCACTGAAGCTTTCTTT. Translating gives CATSRGRGGAQVTEAFF.

This clonotype has just a few counts. The CDR3 loop reads CASSQDEQLKRAFF. In DNA, the CDR3 is TGTGCCAGCAGCCAAGATGAGCAGCTAAAAAGGGCTTTCTTT. The V call is TRBV4-2, the J call TRBJ1-1; D not certain. Germline V gene data show CDR1 as LGHNA and CDR2 as YNFKEQ. The V end was cut by 0 bases, the J end by 11 bases, with 16 bases between. The CDR3 consists of 14 residues.

This clonotype was detected only a few times. V and J are TRBV20-1 and TRBJ2-1; 9 nucleotides align to TRBD2. This CDR3 is built from 15 residues. The J segment lost 7 bases and the V segment lost 6 bases, leaving 13 bases of the junction unmatched. CDR1 and CDR2 from the germline V gene are DFQATT and SNEGSKA (reference sequence). CDR3 protein: CSAPKASGAGNEQFF. DNA for the CDR3: TGCAGTGCCCCCAAGGCTAGCGGGGCGGGTAATGAGCAGTTCTTC.

This clonotype turned up a few times. CDR3 DNA: TGCAGTGCTTCCACACCCCTGGGACTAGCGTCCACAGATACGCAGTATTTT. It encodes CSASTPLGLASTDTQYF. V gene TRBV20-1 combines with J gene TRBJ2-3; 10 bases match TRBD2. The length of the CDR3 is 17 residues. Per the germline V gene, CDR1 is DFQATT and CDR2 is SNEGSKA (reference sequence). Germline trimming cut 5 bases from V and 2 bases from J; bases unmatched to any gene: 13.

CDR3 in DNA: TGCGCCAGCAGCCGTAGCGGGGGGCCCGACACCGGGGAGCTGTTTTTT. Translation gives CASSRSGGPDTGELFF. The chain employs TRBV4-3 and TRBJ2-2, with 10 positions matching TRBD2. CDR3 length: 16 amino acids. Germline CDR1 LGHNA, CDR2 YSLEER. V lost 4 bases, J lost 3 bases, and 5 bases stayed unmatched.

This clonotype was observed a few times. J is TRBJ2-7 and V is TRBV25-1; TRBD1 matches 8 bases. The CDR3 spans 14 residues. Germline V CDR1 and CDR2: MGHDK, SYGVNS. V was clipped by 5 bases and J by 2 bases; unmatched bases: 5. The chain's CDR3 is CASSTLTGAYEQYF. CDR3 in DNA: TGTGCCAGCAGTACCCTGACAGGGGCCTACGAGCAGTACTTC.

This clonotype was detected a few times. This chain joins TRBV5-5 and TRBJ2-5; D is ambiguous. Trimming stripped 0 bases from V and 5 bases from J, with 8 bases between. The CDR3 consists of 13 residues. CDR1 and CDR2 (germline): SGHKS, YYEKEE (reference sequence). The CDR3 bases are TGTGCCAGCAGCTTGGCCTTTAAGGAGACCCAGTACTTC. It yields the protein CASSLAFKETQYF.

This clonotype was observed a few times. This rearrangement joins TRBV20-1 to TRBJ1-5; TRBD1 is a possible D gene (6 bases). The ends were cut back, 6 bases at V and 11 bases at J, with 14 bases in the middle. Germline CDR1 DFQATT, CDR2 SNEGSKA (reference sequence). CDR3 length equals 11 residues. The CDR3 DNA sequence: TGCAGTGCACCCACAGGGACGGCCCAGCATTTT. Translation gives CSAPTGTAQHF.

J is TRBJ1-1 and V is TRBV10-3, with D hard to call. Germline V CDR1 and CDR2: ENHRY, SYGVKD. CDR3 length: 13 amino acids. V lost 1 base, J lost 5 bases, and 8 bases lay in between. CDR3 DNA: TGTGCCATCAGTGAGTTAAGAGGGACTGAAGCTTTCTTT. Protein sequence: CAISELRGTEAFF.

V usage is TRBV5-6 and J usage is TRBJ1-6, with 7 bases matching TRBD1. CDR3 length equals 18 residues. With 0 bases clipped from V and 0 bases from J, the junction kept 6 bases outside the gene matches. Germline CDR1 SGHDT, CDR2 YYEEEE. This chain's CDR3 is CASSLGQGSSSYNSPLHF. The CDR3 nucleotides read TGTGCCAGCAGCTTGGGACAGGGCTCAAGCTCCTATAATTCACCCCTCCACTTT.

This sequence joins TRBV9 and TRBJ2-7; 7 bases line up with TRBD2. CDR1 and CDR2 from the germline V gene are SGDLS and YYNGEE. V was clipped by 4 bases and J by 6 bases; unmatched bases: 7. The CDR3 totals 13 residues. CDR3 protein: CASSPGTTVEQYF. The DNA for the CDR3 is TGTGCCAGCAGCCCCGGGACTACCGTCGAGCAGTACTTC.

The J gene is TRBJ2-6, the V gene TRBV25-1; no definite D call. The CDR3 has 14 residues. Germline-derived CDR1 and CDR2 are MGHDK and SYGVNS. V lost 4 bases and J 0 bases, leaving 4 bases between the germline ends. DNA for the CDR3: TGTGCCAGCAGTGGGGACTCTGGGGCCAACGTCCTGACTTTC. Protein product: CASSGDSGANVLTF.

In regard to this clonotype: The junction differs from germline at one of its ends, possibly a read error. V and J are TRBV7-7 and TRBJ2-2; 13 bases agree with TRBD2. Per the germline V gene, CDR1 is SSHAT and CDR2 is FNYEAQ (reference sequence). CDR3 length: 16 residues. CDR3 DNA: TGTGCTAGCAGAGGGACTAGCGGGGTTATGGCCGGGGAGCTGTTTTTT. It is translated as CASRGTSGVMAGELFF.

The chain recombines TRBV6-5 with TRBJ1-1; 7 nucleotides agree with TRBD1. Germline V gene lookup returns CDR1 MNHEY and CDR2 SVGAGI. The length of the CDR3 is 13 residues. V dropped 6 bases and J dropped 10; count of bases not matched to a gene: 11. The CDR3 spells CASSYGRGRAAFF. In DNA, the CDR3 is TGTGCCAGCAGCTACGGGAGGGGGCGAGCAGCTTTCTTT.

This clonotype has a handful of counts. The chain couples TRBV18 to TRBJ2-7; 9 bases match TRBD1. Germline-derived CDR1 and CDR2 are KGHSH and LQKENI. V was pared by 8 bases and J by 0 bases, with 5 bases of the junction left unmatched. This CDR3 contains 14 residues. The CDR3 protein is CASLRGQGSYEQYF. CDR3 nucleotides: TGTGCCAGCCTCAGGGGACAGGGCTCCTACGAGCAGTACTTC.

This chain uses TRBV12-3 or TRBV12-4 with TRBJ2-2; D not resolved. V was cut by 3 bases and J by 7 bases, with 6 bases left in between. The CDR3 is made up of 12 amino acids. The CDR3 sequence is CASSLHGGELFF. The CDR3 bases are TGTGCCAGCAGTTTGCACGGCGGGGAGCTGTTTTTT.

This clonotype was observed a few times. The V call is TRBV20-1, the J call TRBJ1-2; TRBD1 aligns across 8 bases. Germline V gene sequence: CDR1 DFQATT, CDR2 SNEGSKA (reference sequence). The CDR3 is 13 residues long. J gave up 2 bases and V 5 bases, and 4 bases lay outside the gene matches. This chain's CDR3 is CSARDRKNYGYTF. Here the CDR3 DNA reads TGCAGTGCTCGGGACAGGAAAAACTATGGCTACACCTTC.

This rearrangement joins TRBV20-1 to TRBJ2-7; tentative D call: TRBD1 (5 bases). Germline CDR1 is DFQATT and CDR2 is SNEGSKA (reference sequence). The CDR3 has 13 amino acids. With 7 bases removed from V and 1 base from J, the gap between germline ends came to 14 bases. The DNA for the CDR3 is TGCAGTGTCAAGGCAGGGAAATCCTACGAGCAGTACTTC. This sequence encodes CSVKAGKSYEQYF.

J is TRBJ1-1 and V is TRBV6-1; 8 bases are shared with TRBD1. Germline-derived CDR1 and CDR2 are MNHNS and SASEGT. The CDR3 is 16 residues long. V trimming: 5 bases; J trimming: 4 bases; junction bases outside the gene matches: 12. The CDR3 protein is CASSNDRGGASTEAFF. CDR3 coding DNA: TGTGCCAGCAGTAACGACAGGGGAGGGGCGAGCACTGAAGCTTTCTTT.